The 23 T cell receptor beta chains below all came from one sample that was sequenced in a study of cytomegalovirus exposure and HLA in healthy donors. With 60 Vbeta and 13 Jbeta primers, the PCR was carried out. TCRdb keeps only in-frame clones here, not all; method: immunoSEQ multiplex PCR. The sample shows roughly 100,000 clones, about 79% of them seen only once. The source material was PBMCs. The receptors originated from a man aged 50-59 years in good health and CMV-seronegative.

This sequence joins TRBV18 and TRBJ2-1, with 11 bases lining up with TRBD1. V shed 1 base, J shed 3 bases, and the junction held 5 bases outside the gene matches. Germline V gene data show CDR1 as KGHSH and CDR2 as LQKENI. This CDR3 is built from 17 residues. This CDR3 is CASSPLGTGGNYNEQFF. The CDR3 bases are TGTGCCAGCTCACCACTAGGGACAGGGGGAAACTACAATGAGCAGTTCTTC. Full variable domain (missing parts from reference TRBV18 and TRBJ2-1): NAGVMQNPRHLVRRRGQEARLRCSPMKGHSHVYWYRQLPEEGLKFMVYLQKENIIDESGMPKERFSAEFPKEGPSILRIQQVVRGDSAAYFCASSPLGTGGNYNEQFFGPGTRLTVL.

J is TRBJ2-1 and V is TRBV5-1; 15 bases align to TRBD2. There are 17 residues in the CDR3. V was clipped by 6 bases and J by 3 bases; unmatched bases: 7. Per germline, CDR1 SGHRS and CDR2 YFSETQ. The CDR3 sequence: CASTHGLAGGDYNEQFF. The CDR3 nucleotides are TGCGCCAGCACCCACGGACTAGCGGGAGGGGACTACAATGAGCAGTTCTTC.

This clone was seen a single time. V gene TRBV2 combines with J gene TRBJ2-2; D remains ambiguous. The V gene lost 6 bases and the J gene lost 5 bases, with 10 bases spanning the gap. There are 13 residues in the CDR3. The germline V gene has CDR1 SNHLY and CDR2 FYNNEI. The CDR3 sequence is CASRLEVTGELFF. CDR3 coding DNA: TGTGCCAGCAGGCTAGAGGTTACCGGGGAGCTGTTTTTT. Variable domain in full (rest from reference TRBV2 and TRBJ2-2): EPEVTQTPSHQVTQMGQEVILRCVPISNHLYFYWYRQILGQKVEFLVSFYNNEISEKSEIFDDQFSVERPDGSNFTLKIRSTKLEDSAMYFCASRLEVTGELFFGEGSRLTVL.

V is TRBV5-4 and J is TRBJ1-1, with 9 nucleotides matching TRBD1. CDR1 SGHNT and CDR2 YYREEE come from the germline V gene (reference sequence). The CDR3 consists of 16 residues. V gave up 0 bases and J gave up 5 bases; unmatched junction bases: 8. DNA for the CDR3: TGTGCCAGCAGCTTGGCATCCGGGACAGGGAGGACTGAAGCTTTCTTT. Translation: CASSLASGTGRTEAFF. Full variable domain (remainder filled in from reference TRBV5-4 and TRBJ1-1): ETGVTQSPTHLIKTRGQQVTLRCSSQSGHNTVSWYQQALGQGPQFIFQYYREEENGRGNFPPRFSGLQFPNYSSELNVNALELDDSALYLCASSLASGTGRTEAFFGQGTRLTVV.

V is TRBV19 and J is TRBJ1-1, with 8 bases lining up with TRBD1. Germline CDR1 and CDR2: LNHDA and SQIVND (reference sequence). J gave up 4 bases and V 3 bases, and 4 bases lay outside the gene matches. CDR3 length: 14 residues. The CDR3 nucleotides read TGTGCCAGTAGTATTGACAGGGGTGGCACTGAAGCTTTCTTT. Protein: CASSIDRGGTEAFF.

This clone has a single count. This chain connects TRBV7-2 to TRBJ1-5; 9 positions match TRBD1. CDR1 SGHTA and CDR2 FQGNSA come from the germline V gene. The CDR3 is 15 amino acids. Germline trimming cut 4 bases from V and 2 bases from J; bases unmatched to any gene: 3. CDR3 loop: CASSWGQGGNQPQHF. For the CDR3, the DNA is TGTGCCAGCAGCTGGGGACAGGGTGGCAATCAGCCCCAGCATTTT.

The chain carries TRBV5-1 and TRBJ2-4, with TRBD1 matching 8 bases. The CDR3 contains 16 residues. Unmatched junction bases numbered 6, after V lost 4 bases and J lost 0 bases. CDR1 is SGHRS and CDR2 is YFSETQ in the germline V gene. CDR3 sequence reads: CASSQIQGGAKNIQYF. In DNA form, the CDR3 reads TGCGCCAGCAGCCAGATACAGGGGGGAGCCAAAAACATTCAGTACTTC.

This clone was counted only a few times. The chain employs TRBV27 and TRBJ2-7, with 7 positions matching TRBD1. CDR1 is MNHEY, CDR2 SMNVEV, per germline (reference sequence). The CDR3 covers 15 residues. The junction had 4 bases not matched to a gene; V was cut back by 0 bases and J by 2 bases. CDR3: CASSLSAGTAYEQYF. As DNA, the CDR3 is TGTGCCAGCAGTTTATCCGCCGGGACAGCCTACGAGCAGTACTTC.

This clone came up once. V is TRBV7-2 and J is TRBJ2-7, with a weak D call TRBD2 (7 bases). This CDR3 has 15 residues. Trimming shortened V by 1 base and J by 3 bases, and 13 bases separated the two germline ends. Germline CDR1 SGHTA, CDR2 FQGNSA. Here the CDR3 DNA reads TGTGCCAGCAGCTTAGTATCGGGGGGCGGCTACGAGCAGTACTTC. It translates to CASSLVSGGGYEQYF.

This rearrangement joins TRBV4-2 to TRBJ2-1; TRBD2 might be the D (5 bases). The CDR3 length is 12 residues. Trimming stripped 1 base from V and 15 bases from J, with 13 bases between. Germline lookup yields CDR1 LGHNA and CDR2 YNFKEQ. CDR3 protein: CASSQVGLRPFF. CDR3 DNA: TGTGCCAGCAGCCAAGTAGGACTCCGGCCGTTCTTC.

This clone has just one count. The chain uses TRBV29-1 and TRBJ2-6; TRBD1 aligns across 7 bases. Germline CDR1 and CDR2: SQVTM and ANQGSEA. Trimming cost V 8 bases and J 0 bases; bases outside gene matches: 10. There are 16 residues in the CDR3. The CDR3 is CSPGRTGGSGANVLTF. The CDR3 DNA follows: TGCAGCCCAGGCAGGACAGGTGGCTCTGGGGCCAACGTCCTGACTTTC. The full variable domain, completed using reference TRBV29-1 and TRBJ2-6, is SAVISQKPSRDICQRGTSLTIQCQVDSQVTMMFWYRQQPGQSLTLIATANQGSEATYESGFVIDKFPISRPNLTFSTLTVSNMSPEDSSIYLCSPGRTGGSGANVLTFGAGSRLTVL.

CDR3 bases: TGTGCCAGCAGTTTAGAGGCAGGGGGTTCACCCCTCCACTTT. Protein sequence: CASSLEAGGSPLHF. V usage is TRBV27 and J usage is TRBJ1-6, with 7 bases aligning to TRBD1. The J segment lost 9 bases and the V segment lost 2 bases, leaving 4 bases of the junction unmatched. This CDR3 has 14 residues. The germline CDR1 and CDR2 sequences are MNHEY and SMNVEV (reference sequence).

Here the CDR3 reads CASSLGQVNSPLHF. In DNA, the CDR3 is TGTGCCAGCAGCTTAGGACAGGTTAATTCACCCCTCCACTTT. This chain links TRBV7-6 with TRBJ1-6, with TRBD1 as a possible D gene (6 bases). The length of the CDR3 is 14 residues. Germline lookup yields CDR1 SGHVS and CDR2 FNYEAQ. The germline V and J ends were trimmed by 1 base and 6 bases, with 7 bases remaining between them.

The table lists this clone with a count of one. This sequence joins TRBV29-1 and TRBJ2-1, with D possibly TRBD2 on 5 matching bases. Germline CDR1 and CDR2: SQVTM and ANQGSEA. This CDR3 is built from 14 residues. Between the trimmed V and J ends, which lost 4 bases and 10 bases, there was a span of 20 bases. CDR3 bases: TGCAGCGTTGTTTACCGGGAATCAAGATACGAGCAGTTCTTC. It specifies CSVVYRESRYEQFF.

This clone has just a few counts. CDR3 sequence: CASSLTTGGTADTQYF. Written as DNA, the CDR3 is TGTGCCAGCAGCTTAACTACGGGTGGGACAGCAGATACGCAGTATTTT. The gene calls are TRBV7-3 and TRBJ2-3, with TRBD1 matching over 7 bases. The CDR3 consists of 16 residues. Germline trimming cut 0 bases from V and 4 bases from J; bases unmatched to any gene: 7. Germline V lookup: CDR1 SGHTA, CDR2 FQGTGA.

This chain links TRBV6-5 with TRBJ2-2; 7 bases line up with TRBD1. The CDR3 sequence is 14 residues long. Trimming removed 10 bases from V and 2 bases from J; junction bases left unmatched: 7. Germline assignment: CDR1 MNHEY and CDR2 SVGAGI. For the CDR3, the DNA is TGTGCCACCGTGAACAGGGGTAACACCGGGGAGCTGTTTTTT. Its translation is CATVNRGNTGELFF.

V and J are TRBV4-1 and TRBJ2-1, with a weak D call TRBD2 (5 bases). Germline CDR1 is MGHRA and CDR2 is YSYEKL. With 0 bases removed from V and 7 bases from J, the gap between germline ends came to 13 bases. CDR3 length: 15 amino acids. CDR3 sequence reads: CASSQDSGSWNEQFF. In DNA, the CDR3 is TGCGCCAGCAGCCAAGATTCGGGGAGTTGGAATGAGCAGTTCTTC.

For the CDR3, the DNA is TGTGCCAGCAGTTTTTGGACAGAAGGTTGGGCTGAAGCTTTCTTT. Translated: CASSFWTEGWAEAFF. J is TRBJ1-1 and V is TRBV28; D perhaps matches TRBD1 (6 bases). Germline values: CDR1 MDHEN, CDR2 SYDVKM. This CDR3 comprises 15 residues. Trimming removed 3 bases from V and 6 bases from J, with 17 bases in between.

The V call is TRBV5-1, the J call TRBJ2-2; 7 nucleotides match TRBD1. The CDR3 covers 14 residues. V shed 5 bases and J 5 bases; nucleotides not matched to a gene: 6. Per germline, CDR1 SGHRS and CDR2 YFSETQ. CDR3 sequence: CASRSGGDTGELFF. CDR3 DNA sequence: TGCGCCAGCAGATCAGGGGGTGATACCGGGGAGCTGTTTTTT.

The DNA for the CDR3 is TGTGCCACCAGAAGGGGGACAGGGGCCGCGTTTGGGAACACTGAAGCTTTCTTT. This encodes CATRRGTGAAFGNTEAFF. The V call is TRBV15, the J call TRBJ1-1; the match to TRBD1 covers 10 bases. Germline CDR1 and CDR2: LNHNV and YYDKDF (reference sequence). V trimming: 6 bases; J trimming: 1 base; junction bases outside the gene matches: 14. This CDR3 has 18 residues.

For this clone: Relative to the germline gene, one junction end is altered; a read error may explain this. The rearrangement joins TRBV7-7 to TRBJ2-7; 13 bases fit TRBD2. Germline values: CDR1 SSHAT, CDR2 FNYEAQ (reference sequence). The CDR3 totals 18 residues. CDR3 residues: CASSSGVGLAGESYEQYF. The CDR3 region has the DNA TGTGCTAGCAGCTCGGGGGTCGGACTAGCGGGAGAGTCCTACGAGCAGTACTTC.

The chain has TRBV19 and TRBJ2-3, with a possible D match to TRBD2 (6 bases). Germline-derived CDR1 and CDR2 are LNHDA and SQIVND (reference sequence). This CDR3 is built from 18 residues. V shed 1 base and J shed 3 bases, with 20 bases lying between them. CDR3 amino acids: CASSIGWRGRRVTDTQYF. The CDR3 nucleotides are TGTGCCAGTAGTATAGGATGGAGGGGAAGGCGAGTAACAGATACGCAGTATTTT.

Comments on this clone: Compared with germline, one end of the junction differs, possibly owing to a read error. The rearrangement links TRBV7-9 to TRBJ1-2, with 12 bases that match TRBD1. This CDR3 region has 16 residues. Germline V gene data show CDR1 as SEHNR and CDR2 as FQNEAQ (reference sequence). The CDR3 reads CSSSLASGQGAAGYTF. The CDR3 nucleotides are TGTTCCAGCAGCCTAGCATCGGGACAGGGGGCGGCTGGCTACACCTTC.